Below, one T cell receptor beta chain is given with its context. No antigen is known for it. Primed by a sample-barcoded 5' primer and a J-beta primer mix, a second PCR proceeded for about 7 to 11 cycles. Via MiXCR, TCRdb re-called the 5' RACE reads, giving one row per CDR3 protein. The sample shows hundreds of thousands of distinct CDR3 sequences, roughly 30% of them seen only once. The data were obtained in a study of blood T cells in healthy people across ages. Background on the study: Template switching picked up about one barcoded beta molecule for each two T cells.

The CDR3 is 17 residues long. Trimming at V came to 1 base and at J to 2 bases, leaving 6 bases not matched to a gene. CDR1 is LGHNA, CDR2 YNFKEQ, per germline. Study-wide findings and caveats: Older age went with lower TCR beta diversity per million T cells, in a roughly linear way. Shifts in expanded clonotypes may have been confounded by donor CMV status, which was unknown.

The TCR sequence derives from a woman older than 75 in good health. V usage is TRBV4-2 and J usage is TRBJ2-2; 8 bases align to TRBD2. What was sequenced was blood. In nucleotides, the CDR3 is TGTGCCAGCAGCCAAGTCAGCGGGGGCCATAACACCGGGGAGCTGTTTTTT. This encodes CASSQVSGGHNTGELFF.